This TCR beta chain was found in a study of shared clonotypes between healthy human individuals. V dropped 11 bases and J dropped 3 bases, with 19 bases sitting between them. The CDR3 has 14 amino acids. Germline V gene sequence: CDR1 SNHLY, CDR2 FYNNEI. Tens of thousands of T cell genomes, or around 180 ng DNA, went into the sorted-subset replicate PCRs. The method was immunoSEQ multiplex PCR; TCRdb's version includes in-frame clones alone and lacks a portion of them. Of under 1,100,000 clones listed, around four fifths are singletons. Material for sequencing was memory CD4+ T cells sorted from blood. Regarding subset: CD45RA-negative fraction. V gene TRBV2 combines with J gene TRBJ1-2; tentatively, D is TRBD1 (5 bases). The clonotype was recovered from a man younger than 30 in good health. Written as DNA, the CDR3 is TGTGCCGGAGGGGCAGGGAGGGGTGACTATGGCTACACCTTC. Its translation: CAGGAGRGDYGYTF.